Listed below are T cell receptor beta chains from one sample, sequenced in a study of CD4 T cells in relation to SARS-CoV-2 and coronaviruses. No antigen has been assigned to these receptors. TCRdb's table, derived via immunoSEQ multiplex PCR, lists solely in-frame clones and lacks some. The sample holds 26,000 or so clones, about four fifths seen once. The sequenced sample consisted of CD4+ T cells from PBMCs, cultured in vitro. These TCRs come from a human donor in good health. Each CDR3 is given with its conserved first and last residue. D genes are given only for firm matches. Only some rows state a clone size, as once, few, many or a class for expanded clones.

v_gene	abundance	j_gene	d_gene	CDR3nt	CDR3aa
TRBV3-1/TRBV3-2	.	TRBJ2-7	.	TGTGCCAGCAGCCAAGCTCCCAGGCCCTACGAGCAGTACTTC	CASSQAPRPYEQYF
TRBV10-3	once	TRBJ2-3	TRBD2	TGTGCCATCAGTAGCGGGGGCAACAACCAGTATTTT	CAISSGGNNQYF
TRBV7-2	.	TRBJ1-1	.	TGTGCCAGCAAACAGGGTGTGGACACTGAAGCTTTCTTT	CASKQGVDTEAFF
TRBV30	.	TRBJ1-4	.	TGTGCCTGGACTCAGGGTAGGGGAAGCGAAAAACTGTTTTTT	CAWTQGRGSEKLFF
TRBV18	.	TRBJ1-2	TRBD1	TGTGCCAGCTCACATTCACAGGGGGAGGCTGGCTACACCTTC	CASSHSQGEAGYTF
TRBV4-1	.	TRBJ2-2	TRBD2	TGCGCCAGCAGCCAAGTCCCGGGACTAGCGGGAGAAATATCGGGTACCGGGGAGCTGTTTTTT	CASSQVPGLAGEISGTGELFF
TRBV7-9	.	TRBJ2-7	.	TGTGCCAGCAGCTTAGAAGTTGGCGGCGGGGGCAACGAGCAGTACTTC	CASSLEVGGGGNEQYF
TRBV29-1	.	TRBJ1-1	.	TGCAGCGGGGAAGGGGGAATGGGGGCTTTCTTT	CSGEGGMGAFF
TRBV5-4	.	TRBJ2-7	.	TGTGCCAGCAGCTTGAGGGACCCCCCGACGGGAGAGCAGTACTTC	CASSLRDPPTGEQYF
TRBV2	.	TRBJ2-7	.	TGTGCCAGCACCGAGCAGGGGAGTAGCTCCTACGAGCAGTACTTC	CASTEQGSSSYEQYF
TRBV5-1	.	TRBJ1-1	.	TGCGCCAGCAGCCCTGGGGTCAACACTGAAGCTTTCTTT	CASSPGVNTEAFF
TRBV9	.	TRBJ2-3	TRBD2	TGTGCCAGCAGCGTAGATTCGGCGGGAGGGGATACGCAGTATTTT	CASSVDSAGGDTQYF
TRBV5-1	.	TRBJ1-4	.	TGCGCCAGCAGCTTGGACGGAACAACTAATGAAAAACTGTTTTTT	CASSLDGTTNEKLFF
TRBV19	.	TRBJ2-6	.	TGTGCCAGTAGCCCCCTCATGGGGAACTCTGGGGCCAACGTCCTGACTTTC	CASSPLMGNSGANVLTF
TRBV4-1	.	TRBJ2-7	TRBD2	TGCGCCAGCAGCCAAACCGGGACTAGCGGAGGCATCGACGAGCAGTACTTC	CASSQTGTSGGIDEQYF
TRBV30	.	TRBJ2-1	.	TGTGCCTGGAGTCCACGGTCTGGGCAGTTCTTC	CAWSPRSGQFF
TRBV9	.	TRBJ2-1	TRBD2	TGTGCCAGCAGCGTAGGACTAGCGGGCTCCTACAATGAGCAGTTCTTC	CASSVGLAGSYNEQFF
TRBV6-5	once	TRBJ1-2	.	TGTGCCAGCAGTCCACCGGGGGCGTACTATGGCTACACCTTC	CASSPPGAYYGYTF
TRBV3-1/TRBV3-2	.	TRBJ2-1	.	TGTGCCAGCAGCCAGGCGGGTGGTTCCTACAATGAGCAGTTCTTC	CASSQAGGSYNEQFF
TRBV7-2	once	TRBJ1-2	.	TGTGCCAGCAGCTTACCGGAATTTATTGGGGCGGGTGGCTACACCTTC	CASSLPEFIGAGGYTF
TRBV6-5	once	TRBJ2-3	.	TGTGCCAGCAGTTCCGGGACGTATACGCAGTATTTT	CASSSGTYTQYF
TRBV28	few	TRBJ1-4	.	TGTGCCAGCACCACTTCCGGGCAGGGCCTTAATGAAAAACTGTTTTTT	CASTTSGQGLNEKLFF
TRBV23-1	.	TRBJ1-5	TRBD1	TGCGCCAGCAGTCAACGACAGGGGATAAGCAATCAGCCCCAGCATTTT	CASSQRQGISNQPQHF
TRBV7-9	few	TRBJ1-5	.	TGTGCCAGCAGCGGGACCGAGAATCAGCCCCAGCATTTT	CASSGTENQPQHF
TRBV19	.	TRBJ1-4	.	TGTGCCAGTAGTAGAGGGGTGAATGAAAAACTGTTTTTT	CASSRGVNEKLFF
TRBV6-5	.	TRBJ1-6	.	TGTGCCAGCAGTTACAGGCAGGGAGGTAATTCACCCCTCCACTTT	CASSYRQGGNSPLHF
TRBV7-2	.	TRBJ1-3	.	TGTGCCAGCAGCTCCGACCCCTCTGGAAACACCATATATTTT	CASSSDPSGNTIYF
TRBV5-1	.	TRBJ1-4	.	TGCGCCAGCAGCTTGGGGGGAGGGAAGAATGAAAAACTGTTTTTT	CASSLGGGKNEKLFF
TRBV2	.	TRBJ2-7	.	TGTGCCAGCAGGCTGCTGTTGGACAGACCTCACGAGCAGTACTTC	CASRLLLDRPHEQYF
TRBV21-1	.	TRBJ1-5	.	TGTGCCAACAGCAAAGATTCCCGGACAGGGGGTTACAATCAGCCCCAGCATTTT	CANSKDSRTGGYNQPQHF
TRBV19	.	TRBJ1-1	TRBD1	TGTGCCAGTAGTAGCACAGGGGAGAACACTGAAGCTTTCTTT	CASSSTGENTEAFF
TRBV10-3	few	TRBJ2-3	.	TGTGCCATCAGTGCCCCCAGGGAGGCAGATACGCAGTATTTT	CAISAPREADTQYF
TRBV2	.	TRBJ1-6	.	TGTGCCAGCAGTGAAAGGACGGAGGGTTCACCCCTCCACTTT	CASSERTEGSPLHF
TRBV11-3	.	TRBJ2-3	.	TGTGCCAGCGGTGAGGCGGGCACAGATACGCAGTATTTT	CASGEAGTDTQYF
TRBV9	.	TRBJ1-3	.	TGTGCCAGCAGCGCCGGGTCTCAAAAAACGGGAGGAAACACCATATATTTT	CASSAGSQKTGGNTIYF
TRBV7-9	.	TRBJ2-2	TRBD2	TGTGCCAGCAGCGGACTAGCGGGGGGGCCCAACACCGGGGAGCTGTTTTTT	CASSGLAGGPNTGELFF
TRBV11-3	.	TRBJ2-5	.	TGTGCCAGCAGCTTAGACCCGGACAAGACCCAGTACTTC	CASSLDPDKTQYF
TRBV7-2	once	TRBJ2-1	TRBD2	TGTGCCAGCAGCTTAGCAACTAGCGGGGCGTTTGAGCAGTTCTTC	CASSLATSGAFEQFF
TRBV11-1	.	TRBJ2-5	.	TGTGCCAGCAGCTTAGCGCCCCGACAGGTGGGGCAAGAGACCCAGTACTTC	CASSLAPRQVGQETQYF
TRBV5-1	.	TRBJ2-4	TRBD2	TGCGCCAGCAGGCCGGGACTAGCGGTGACATTAGCCAAAAACATTCAGTACTTC	CASRPGLAVTLAKNIQYF
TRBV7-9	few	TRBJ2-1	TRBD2	TGTGCCAGCAGCTTGGGCGTAGGGACTAGCGGGGGGGCGGGCAATGAGCAGTTCTTC	CASSLGVGTSGGAGNEQFF
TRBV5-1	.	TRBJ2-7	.	TGCGCCAGCAGCTTCACGGTTGACTCCTACGAGCAGTACTTC	CASSFTVDSYEQYF
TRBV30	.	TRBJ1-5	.	TGTGCCTGGAGTGGTGGGAGCAATCAGCCCCAGCATTTT	CAWSGGSNQPQHF
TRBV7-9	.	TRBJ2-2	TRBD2	TGTGCCGCTTTAAGTAGCGGGGGTAACACCGGGGAGCTGTTTTTT	CAALSSGGNTGELFF
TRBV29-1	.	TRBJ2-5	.	TGCAGCGTCGGGGGTGCGGGGAGAGAGACCCAGTACTTC	CSVGGAGRETQYF
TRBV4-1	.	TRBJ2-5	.	TGCGCCAGCAGCCAAGTTCTCCCAGAGACCCAGTACTTC	CASSQVLPETQYF
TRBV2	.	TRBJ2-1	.	TGTGCCAGCAGTCCAAGAGGGGGGAATGAGCAGTTCTTC	CASSPRGGNEQFF
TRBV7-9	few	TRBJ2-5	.	TGTGCCAGCAGCTTTCGGATAGAGGAGACCCAGTACTTC	CASSFRIEETQYF
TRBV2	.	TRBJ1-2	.	TGTGCCAGCAGTGAAAGGCAGGCGGTCTATGGCTACACCTTC	CASSERQAVYGYTF
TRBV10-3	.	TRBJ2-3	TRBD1	TGTGCCATCAGGGACAGGCAGAGCACAGATACGCAGTATTTT	CAIRDRQSTDTQYF
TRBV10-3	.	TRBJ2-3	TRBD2	TGTGCCATCAGTGGGACTAGCGGGGGGGCTATCGCGGCAGATACGCAGTATTTT	CAISGTSGGAIAADTQYF
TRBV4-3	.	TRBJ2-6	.	TGCGCCAGCAGCCAAGGGGCGGCAATAACTGGGGCCAACGTCCTGACTTTC	CASSQGAAITGANVLTF
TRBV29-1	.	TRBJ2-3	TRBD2	TGCAGCGTTGAAGCTAGCGGGAGGGGGATCACAGATACGCAGTATTTT	CSVEASGRGITDTQYF
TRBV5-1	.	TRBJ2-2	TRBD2	TGCGCCAGCAGCTTAAAGCGGGAGGGCCGAACCGGGGAGCTGTTTTTT	CASSLKREGRTGELFF
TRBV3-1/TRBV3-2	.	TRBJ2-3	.	TGTGCCAGCAGCCACGGGGCGGGCGATACGCAGTATTTT	CASSHGAGDTQYF
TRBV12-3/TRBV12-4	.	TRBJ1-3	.	TGTGCCAGCCAGTTGATAACTGGAAACACCATATATTTT	CASQLITGNTIYF
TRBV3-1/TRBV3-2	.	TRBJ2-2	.	TGTGCCAGCAGCCAGGGGGGGGCGGACGGGGAGCTGTTTTTT	CASSQGGADGELFF
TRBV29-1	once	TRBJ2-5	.	TGCAGCGTTGCGCGTAGAGTCCAAGAGACCCAGTACTTC	CSVARRVQETQYF
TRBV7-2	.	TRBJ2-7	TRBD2	TGTGCCAGCAGCGCACTAGCGGGGGGGCCAGGCGAGCAGTACTTC	CASSALAGGPGEQYF